Each of the 12 T cell receptor beta chains below was sequenced from the same sample in a study of blood T cell repertoires in COVID-19. The table came from immunoSEQ multiplex PCR; TCRdb's copy has only in-frame clones and leaves some out. There are over 200,000 clones in the sample; about 90% occur only once, and roughly 3.7% lies in the top ten. Material for sequencing was PBMCs or T cells enriched from blood (not recorded which). Receptor source: a woman in her thirties who had been exposed to COVID-19.

The CDR3 DNA reads TGTGCCAGCAGTTCATCAAAATTCTCCTACGAGCAGTACTTC. As protein: CASSSSKFSYEQYF. The genes are TRBV6-2 or TRBV6-3 and TRBJ2-7, with D uncertain. This CDR3 is built from 14 residues. The germline CDR1 and CDR2 sequences are MNHEY and SVGEGT. V was trimmed by 4 bases and J by 0 bases, leaving 10 bases between them.

The V and J genes are TRBV4-1 and TRBJ2-1, with a possible D match to TRBD2 (5 bases). The CDR3 sequence is 15 residues long. CDR1 and CDR2 from the germline V gene are MGHRA and YSYEKL. V lost 0 bases and J lost 1, with 7 bases in between. The CDR3 protein is CASSQERVSYNEQFF. In nucleotides, the CDR3 is TGCGCCAGCAGCCAAGAGCGGGTTTCCTACAATGAGCAGTTCTTC.

The rearrangement links TRBV19 to TRBJ2-1, with 14 nucleotides matching TRBD2. CDR3 size: 17 residues. Per the germline V gene, CDR1 is LNHDA and CDR2 is SQIVND (reference sequence). The J segment lost 6 bases and the V segment lost 7 bases, leaving 11 bases of the junction unmatched. CDR3 region: CASKKPRGLAGANEQFF. DNA for the CDR3: TGTGCCAGTAAGAAACCCAGGGGACTAGCGGGAGCCAATGAGCAGTTCTTC.

This clone was observed a single time. V usage is TRBV3-1 (or the pseudogene TRBV3-2) and J usage is TRBJ2-7; 7 bases agree with TRBD1. Trimming took 4 bases from V and 0 from J; bases not matched to a gene: 9. CDR1 LGHDT and CDR2 YNNKEL come from the germline V gene (reference sequence). This CDR3 is 16 amino acids long. CDR3: CASSPGPGQSSYEQYF. Here the CDR3 DNA reads TGTGCCAGCAGCCCCGGACCGGGACAGAGCTCCTACGAGCAGTACTTC.

The CDR3 DNA sequence: TGTGCCAGCAGCTTAGAACGGGATACTGAAGCTTTCTTT. It is translated as CASSLERDTEAFF. The chain carries TRBV7-2 and TRBJ1-1; D uncertain. CDR1 SGHTA and CDR2 FQGNSA come from the germline V gene. The length of the CDR3 is 13 residues. Trimming removed 1 base from V and 5 bases from J, with 8 bases in between.

V usage is TRBV19 and J usage is TRBJ2-2; D remains ambiguous. From germline, CDR1 is LNHDA and CDR2 SQIVND (reference sequence). The length of the CDR3 is 14 residues. Between the trimmed V and J ends, which lost 5 bases and 2 bases, there was a span of 9 bases. The CDR3 spells CASSVTANTGELFF. In DNA form, the CDR3 reads TGTGCCAGTAGTGTAACAGCTAACACCGGGGAGCTGTTTTTT.

The chain is built from TRBV3-1 (or the pseudogene TRBV3-2) and TRBJ2-2; D may be TRBD2 (6 bases). Trimming removed 3 bases at V and 3 bases at J, with 20 bases between. This CDR3 has 18 amino acids. CDR1 and CDR2 from the germline V gene are LGHDT and YNNKEL (reference sequence). The DNA for the CDR3 is TGTGCCAGCAGCCACCGTTATTCGGGGAGGACTTACACCGGGGAGCTGTTTTTT. Translation gives CASSHRYSGRTYTGELFF.

This clone was detected a few times. J is TRBJ2-1 and V is TRBV5-1, with 8 positions matching TRBD2. With 0 bases clipped from V and 4 bases from J, the junction kept 21 bases outside the gene matches. Per germline, CDR1 SGHRS and CDR2 YFSETQ. The CDR3 length is 21 residues. CDR3 region: CASSLGFLGTRDKVGYNEQFF. The CDR3 nucleotides are TGCGCCAGCAGCTTGGGCTTCCTTGGGACTAGAGATAAAGTGGGGTACAATGAGCAGTTCTTC.

The chain has TRBV27 and TRBJ2-3; a possible D gene is TRBD2 (7 bases). Germline CDR1 MNHEY, CDR2 SMNVEV (reference sequence). V lost 3 bases and J 3 bases, leaving 13 bases between the germline ends. This CDR3 spans 15 amino acids. Here the CDR3 reads CASSFRGRATDTQYF. DNA for the CDR3: TGTGCCAGCAGTTTTAGGGGGAGGGCTACAGATACGCAGTATTTT.

This rearrangement joins TRBV30 to TRBJ1-2; D is possibly TRBD1 (5 bases). The CDR3 is 12 residues long. Germline CDR1 GTSNPN, CDR2 SVGIG (reference sequence). The germline V and J ends were trimmed by 3 bases and 8 bases, with 13 bases remaining between them. CDR3 loop: CAWSADSSGYTF. The CDR3 nucleotides are TGTGCCTGGAGCGCTGACAGTTCCGGCTACACCTTC.

This clone was detected only a few times. The chain employs TRBV19 and TRBJ1-1, with 7 bases lining up with TRBD1. Germline V gene sequence: CDR1 LNHDA, CDR2 SQIVND (reference sequence). Unmatched junction bases numbered 10, after V lost 1 base and J lost 5 bases. The CDR3 covers 16 residues. The CDR3 DNA reads TGTGCCAGTAGTATAGGGGTGGAAACAGGGGAAACTGAAGCTTTCTTT. Protein: CASSIGVETGETEAFF.

This chain joins TRBV27 and TRBJ2-7; 10 positions match TRBD2. The V gene end was trimmed by 1 base and the J gene end by 1 base; junction bases not matched to a gene: 7. CDR1 is MNHEY and CDR2 is SMNVEV in the germline V gene (reference sequence). The CDR3 is 17 residues long. In DNA form, the CDR3 reads TGTGCCAGCAGTTTATTCCTAGCGGGAGAGATTTCCTACGAGCAGTACTTC. Its translation: CASSLFLAGEISYEQYF.